This T cell receptor beta chain was sequenced in a study of radiation and T cells in renal cell carcinoma. The CDR3 extends over 16 amino acids. V gave up 5 bases and J gave up 1 base; unmatched junction bases: 10. Germline assignment: CDR1 SGHTA and CDR2 FQGNSA. Assay: immunoSEQ multiplex PCR; the TCRdb copy retains only in-frame clones and omits some. The sample shows 100,000 to 150,000 clones, 88% of them seen only once. Time point given: blood 2 weeks post-SBRT. Treatment noted: 15 Gy SBRT to primary tumor, nephrectomy 4 weeks later. The tumor was a clear cell renal cell carcinoma. Sequencing used blood, obtained from a patient whose treatment included radiotherapy and nephrectomy. V gene TRBV7-2 combines with J gene TRBJ2-7; 8 bases are a match to TRBD2. This sequence was found in a woman aged 65 to 85 with renal cell carcinoma. CDR3 loop: CASSPPGLGGSYEQYF. Written as DNA, the CDR3 is TGTGCCAGCAGCCCACCGGGACTAGGAGGATCCTACGAGCAGTACTTC.